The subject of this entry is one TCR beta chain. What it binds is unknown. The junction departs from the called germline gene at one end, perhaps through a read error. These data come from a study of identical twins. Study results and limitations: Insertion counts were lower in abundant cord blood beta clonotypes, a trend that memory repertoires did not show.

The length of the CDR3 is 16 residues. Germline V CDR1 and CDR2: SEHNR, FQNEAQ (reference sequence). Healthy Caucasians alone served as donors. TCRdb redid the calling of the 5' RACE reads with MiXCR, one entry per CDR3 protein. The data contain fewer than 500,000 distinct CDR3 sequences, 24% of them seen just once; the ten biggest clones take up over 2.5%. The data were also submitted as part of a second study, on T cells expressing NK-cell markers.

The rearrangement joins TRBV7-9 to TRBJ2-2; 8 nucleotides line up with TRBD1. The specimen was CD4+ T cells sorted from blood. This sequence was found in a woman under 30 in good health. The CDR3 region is CASSVAGTGVSGELFF. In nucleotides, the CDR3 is TGTGCCAGCAGCGTAGCCGGGACAGGTGTGTCCGGGGAGCTGTTTTTT.